These 13 T cell receptor beta chains were all obtained from the same sample, sequenced in a study of cytomegalovirus exposure and HLA in healthy donors. The PCR had 60 Vbeta and 13 Jbeta primers. Assay: immunoSEQ multiplex PCR; the TCRdb copy retains only in-frame clones and omits some. The sample yields 80,000 to 95,000 clones, roughly 80% seen once. Sequencing was carried out using PBMCs. The receptors here all came from a woman aged 40-49 years in good health and CMV-seropositive.

This chain uses TRBV9 with TRBJ2-1, with 11 bases aligning to TRBD2. Germline-derived CDR1 and CDR2 are SGDLS and YYNGEE. This CDR3 contains 15 residues. Trimming took 4 bases from V and 4 from J; bases not matched to a gene: 4. The CDR3: CASSPGTSGYNEQFF. CDR3 coding DNA: TGTGCCAGCAGCCCTGGGACTAGCGGATACAATGAGCAGTTCTTC.

The V and J genes are TRBV9 and TRBJ1-2; D unresolved. Deletions cut 3 bases from V and 1 base from J, with 7 bases between. The CDR3 contains 13 residues. The V gene's germline CDR1 is SGDLS and CDR2 YYNGEE. The CDR3 DNA is TGTGCCAGCAGCGGCAGACTTAACTATGGCTACACCTTC. This gives the protein CASSGRLNYGYTF.

The gene calls are TRBV7-9 and TRBJ1-5; D uncertain. Germline lookup yields CDR1 SEHNR and CDR2 FQNEAQ (reference sequence). Trimming stripped 1 base from V and 7 bases from J, with 5 bases between. The CDR3 is 12 residues long. The CDR3 loop is CASSLERQPQHF. For the CDR3, the DNA is TGTGCCAGCAGCTTAGAACGGCAGCCCCAGCATTTT.

J is TRBJ1-1 and V is TRBV29-1; TRBD1 matches 11 bases. The germline V gene has CDR1 SQVTM and CDR2 ANQGSEA. This CDR3 region has 15 residues. The V gene end was trimmed by 4 bases and the J gene end by 9 bases; junction bases not matched to a gene: 13. Here the CDR3 DNA reads TGCAGCGTTGCCCGGACAGGGGGCCGCATTCCCCAAGCTTTCTTT. Protein: CSVARTGGRIPQAFF.

The chain has TRBV27 and TRBJ2-3; 7 bases are shared with TRBD1. The V and J ends lost 4 bases and 3 bases, in that order; junction bases with no gene match: 4. Germline CDR1 is MNHEY and CDR2 is SMNVEV (reference sequence). The CDR3 spans 14 residues. The CDR3 DNA follows: TGTGCCAGCAGTTGGTTCAGGGGGACAGATACGCAGTATTTT. It is translated as CASSWFRGTDTQYF.

This clone has only one observation. CDR3 residues: CASSIPSGGAYSYNEQFF. CDR3 bases: TGTGCCAGTAGTATTCCTAGCGGGGGGGCCTACTCCTACAATGAGCAGTTCTTC. This chain connects TRBV19 to TRBJ2-1, with TRBD2 identical over 12 bases. This CDR3 is 18 amino acids long. V lost 3 bases and J lost 0; bases outside the gene matches: 6. Germline V gene lookup returns CDR1 LNHDA and CDR2 SQIVND (reference sequence).

The chain has TRBV7-2 and TRBJ2-3; D is ambiguous. V was cut by 1 base and J by 5 bases, with 7 bases left in between. Germline V gene sequence: CDR1 SGHTA, CDR2 FQGNSA. CDR3 length: 13 residues. CDR3 nucleotides: TGTGCCAGCAGCTTAGTGCGGCTAGATACGCAGTATTTT. This sequence encodes CASSLVRLDTQYF.

In its sample, this clone was seen a few times. The chain is built from TRBV9 and TRBJ2-5, with 10 bases aligning to TRBD2. The CDR3 is 16 residues long. Germline V lookup: CDR1 SGDLS, CDR2 YYNGEE. Unmatched junction bases numbered 8, after V lost 4 bases and J lost 2 bases. The CDR3: CASSTPPLAGQETQYF. CDR3 bases: TGTGCCAGCAGCACGCCACCACTAGCGGGGCAAGAGACCCAGTACTTC.

This clone was detected only once. This chain joins TRBV6-5 and TRBJ2-3, with 7 bases fitting TRBD1. The length of the CDR3 is 16 residues. Per germline, CDR1 MNHEY and CDR2 SVGAGI. The J segment lost 2 bases and the V segment lost 2 bases, leaving 7 bases of the junction unmatched. The CDR3 coding sequence is TGTGCCAGCAGTTACACCGACAGGGCCTCCACAGATACGCAGTATTTT. Amino acid sequence: CASSYTDRASTDTQYF.

The V call is TRBV19, the J call TRBJ1-5, with 7 positions matching TRBD1. J was trimmed by 3 bases and V by 6 bases; bases with no gene match: 8. The germline V gene encodes CDR1 LNHDA and CDR2 SQIVND (reference sequence). CDR3 size: 15 residues. DNA for the CDR3: TGTGCCAGTAGAGAGTTGACAGGGAACAATCAGCCCCAGCATTTT. Its protein product is CASRELTGNNQPQHF.

The chain links TRBV18 to TRBJ1-4, with D perhaps TRBD1 (5 bases). CDR1 and CDR2 from the germline V gene are KGHSH and LQKENI. The CDR3 totals 15 residues. The V end was cut by 0 bases, the J end by 8 bases, with 13 bases between. In nucleotides, the CDR3 is TGTGCCAGCTCACCACCGGAAGGGGCGTTGGAAAAACTGTTTTTT. Protein sequence: CASSPPEGALEKLFF.

V is TRBV7-2 and J is TRBJ2-5; the match to TRBD2 covers 7 bases. Judging by the DNA end, TRBJ2-7 fits better; the J call may be wrong. Per the germline V gene, CDR1 is SGHTA and CDR2 is FQGNSA. The CDR3 is 15 amino acids. CDR3 coding DNA: TGTGCCAGCAGCTTAGAACTAGCGAGAACCTACGAGCAGTACTTC. It codes for CASSLELARTYEQYF.

The rearrangement links TRBV6-1 to TRBJ2-7; the match to TRBD2 covers 8 bases. Germline CDR1 MNHNS, CDR2 SASEGT. Trimming took 8 bases from V and 6 from J; bases not matched to a gene: 6. The CDR3 is 12 amino acids. CDR3 protein: CASGGRGGEQYF. The CDR3 nucleotides read TGTGCCAGCGGGGGCCGGGGGGGCGAGCAGTACTTC.